This entry features one T cell receptor (beta chain) sequence. Its antigen is currently unknown. The PCR ran on 60 Vbeta and 13 Jbeta primers. The protocol was immunoSEQ multiplex PCR, while the TCRdb copy is restricted to in-frame clones and leaves out a portion. Here the sample spans roughly 130,000 clones, around 70% being singletons. The data stem from a study of cytomegalovirus exposure and HLA in healthy donors. CDR3 size: 15 residues. The V segment lost 1 base and the J segment 4 bases; nucleotides outside the gene matches: 0. Germline values: CDR1 SGHTA, CDR2 FQGTGA. Findings and caveats of the study: In a later analysis, HLA-associated TCR beta chains were more clonally expanded than equally common others. As a later analysis showed, a missense DCLRE1C variant was linked to trimming of TCR beta V- and J-genes. The authors excluded some V segments, including TRBV6-2 and TRBV6-3, as indistinguishable. Across donors, presence/absence analyses took sequencing depth to be roughly uniform.

The gene calls are TRBV7-3 and TRBJ2-2; 10 bases fit TRBD1. Sequencing used PBMCs. The sequence derives from a woman aged 40 to 50 in good health and CMV-seropositive. In nucleotides, the CDR3 is TGTGCCAGCAGCTTAAGGACAGGGGGCACCGGGGAGCTGTTTTTT. It codes for CASSLRTGGTGELFF.